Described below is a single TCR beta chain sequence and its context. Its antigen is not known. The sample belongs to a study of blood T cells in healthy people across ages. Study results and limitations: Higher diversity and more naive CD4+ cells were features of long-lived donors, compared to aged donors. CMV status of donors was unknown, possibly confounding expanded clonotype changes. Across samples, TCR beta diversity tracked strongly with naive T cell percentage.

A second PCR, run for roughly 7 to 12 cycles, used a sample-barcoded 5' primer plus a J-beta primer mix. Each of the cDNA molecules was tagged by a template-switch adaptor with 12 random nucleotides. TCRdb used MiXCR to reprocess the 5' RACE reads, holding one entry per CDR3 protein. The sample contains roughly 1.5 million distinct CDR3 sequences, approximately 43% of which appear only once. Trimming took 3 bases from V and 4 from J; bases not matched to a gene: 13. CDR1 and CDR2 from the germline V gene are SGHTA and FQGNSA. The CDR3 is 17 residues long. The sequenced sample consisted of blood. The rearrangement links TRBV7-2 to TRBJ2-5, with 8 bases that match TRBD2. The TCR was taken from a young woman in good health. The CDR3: CASSFSLFRGGTETQYF. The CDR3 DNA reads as TGTGCCAGCAGCTTCTCTTTATTCCGGGGGGGCACAGAGACCCAGTACTTC.